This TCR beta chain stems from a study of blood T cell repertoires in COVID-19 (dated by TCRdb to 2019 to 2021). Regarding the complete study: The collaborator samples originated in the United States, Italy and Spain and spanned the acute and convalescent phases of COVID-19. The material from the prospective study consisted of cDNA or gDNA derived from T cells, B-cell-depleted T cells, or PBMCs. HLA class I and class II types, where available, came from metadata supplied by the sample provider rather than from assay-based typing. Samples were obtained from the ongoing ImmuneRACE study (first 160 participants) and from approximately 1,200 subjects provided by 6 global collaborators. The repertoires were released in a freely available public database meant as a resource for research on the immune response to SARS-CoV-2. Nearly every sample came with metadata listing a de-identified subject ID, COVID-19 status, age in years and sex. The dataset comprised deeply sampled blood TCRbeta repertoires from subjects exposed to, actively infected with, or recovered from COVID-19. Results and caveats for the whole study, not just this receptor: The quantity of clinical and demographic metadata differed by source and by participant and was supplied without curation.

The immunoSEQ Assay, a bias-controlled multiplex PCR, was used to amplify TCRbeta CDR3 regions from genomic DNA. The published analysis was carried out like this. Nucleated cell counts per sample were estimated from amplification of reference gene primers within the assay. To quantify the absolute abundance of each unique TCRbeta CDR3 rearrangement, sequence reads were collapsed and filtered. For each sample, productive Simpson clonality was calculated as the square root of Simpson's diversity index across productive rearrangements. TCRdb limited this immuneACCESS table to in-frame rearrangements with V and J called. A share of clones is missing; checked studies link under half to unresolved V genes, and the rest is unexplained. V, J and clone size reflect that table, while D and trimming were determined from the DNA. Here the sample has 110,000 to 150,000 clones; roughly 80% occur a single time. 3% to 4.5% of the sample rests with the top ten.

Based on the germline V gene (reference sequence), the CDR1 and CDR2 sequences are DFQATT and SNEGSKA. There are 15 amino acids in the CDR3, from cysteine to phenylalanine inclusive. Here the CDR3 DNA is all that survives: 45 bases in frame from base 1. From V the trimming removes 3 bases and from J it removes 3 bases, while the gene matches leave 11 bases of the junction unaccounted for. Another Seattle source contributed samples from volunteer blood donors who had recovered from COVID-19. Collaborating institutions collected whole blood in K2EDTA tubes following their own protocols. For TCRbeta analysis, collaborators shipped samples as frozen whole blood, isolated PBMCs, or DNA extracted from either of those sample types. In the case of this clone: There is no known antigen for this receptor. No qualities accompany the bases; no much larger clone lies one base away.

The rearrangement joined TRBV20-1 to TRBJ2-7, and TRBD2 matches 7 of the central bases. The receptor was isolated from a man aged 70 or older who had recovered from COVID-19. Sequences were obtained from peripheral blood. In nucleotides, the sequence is TGCAGTGCTAGTGACCCGGGTGGGGGGGGCTACGAGCAGTACTTC. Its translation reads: CSASDPGGGGYEQYF.